A single count supports the clone carrying this TCR beta chain. Its target is unknown. Viral peptide pool expansion of antigen-specific CD4+ T cells preceded sequencing in the ViraFEST assay. Following culture for around 10 days, CD4+ T cells were isolated. The cohort was immunized with two doses of either the BNT162b2 or mRNA-1273 vaccine. Researchers reported culturing 1.5 million to 2 million PBMC in each well, adding 8 to 10 IU/ml IL-2 and about 9.5 ug/ml peptides. This sample stems from a study of vaccination effects on CD4 cells after COVID-19. Germline V lookup: CDR1 LNHDA, CDR2 SQIVND (reference sequence). The CDR3 is 14 residues long. The ends lost 9 bases at V and 5 bases at J; junction bases unmatched: 10. Study findings and constraints: Few convalescent patients were studied, and early post-infection samples were lacking. Within healthy vaccinees, only 1 of 255 vaccine-induced clones displayed cross-reactivity with common cold coronaviruses.

The data were produced by immunoSEQ multiplex PCR, yet TCRdb's version contains in-frame clones alone and is incomplete. The table lists 25,000 to 30,000 clones, around 80% of them singletons. The chain recombines TRBV19 with TRBJ1-5, with 7 positions matching TRBD1. This clonotype was sampled from a human donor who received a COVID-19 vaccine. Some clones in this sample may be carry-over from other donors' samples. Sequenced here: CD4+ T cells from PBMCs cultured with SARS-CoV-2 spike peptides, sampled after COVID-19 vaccination. The CDR3 DNA reads TGTGCCAGCGGTGGTTTGACAGGGTATCAGCCCCAGCATTTT. Translated, it gives CASGGLTGYQPQHF. The full variable domain, in which reference TRBV19 and TRBJ1-5 provide the parts outside the CDR3, is DGGITQSPKYLFRKEGQNVTLSCEQNLNHDAMYWYRQDPGQGLRLIYYSQIVNDFQKGDIAEGYSVSREKKESFPLTVTSAQKNPTAFYLCASGGLTGYQPQHFGDGTRLSIL.